One TCR beta chain is described in this entry. The antigen this receptor binds is unknown. Qualities for individual bases were not recorded, and no much larger clone is one base off. This entry comes from a study of blood T cell repertoires in COVID-19 (TCRdb year 2020). Broadly, across the study: Samples from collaborators originated in the United States, Italy and Spain and spanned both the acute and convalescent phases of COVID-19. The material from the prospective study consisted of cDNA or gDNA derived from T cells, B-cell-depleted T cells, or PBMCs. Deeply sampled blood TCRbeta repertoires from subjects exposed to, actively infected with, or recovered from COVID-19 were included in the dataset. The repertoires were released in a freely available public database intended as a resource for research on the immune response to SARS-CoV-2. Samples were obtained from the ongoing ImmuneRACE study (first 160 participants) and from 1,000 to 1,500 subjects provided by 6 global collaborators. Nearly every sample came with metadata listing a de-identified subject ID, COVID-19 status, age in years and sex. Where available, HLA class I and class II types were obtained from metadata supplied by the sample provider rather than from assay-based typing. Overall study results and their limits: The quantity of clinical and demographic metadata differed by source and by participant and was supplied without curation.

V is pruned by 0 bases and J by 5 bases, leaving 8 bases of the junction without a gene match. The CDR3 spans 16 residues, from the cysteine through the phenylalanine. Only CDR3 DNA remains: 48 bases, in frame from the first base. Sequences LGHNA (CDR1) and YSLEER (CDR2) are obtained from the germline V gene. Participants in the prospective study were enrolled through a virtual design, were aged about 18 to 100 years, and lived in under 25 United States geographic areas. To assign participants to cohorts, the prospective study relied on clinical history that participants themselves reported in a screening survey and a study questionnaire. Recovered participants in ImmuneRACE Cohort 3 were defined by two consecutive negative NP/OP PCR tests, clearance by a healthcare professional, or resolution of symptoms. Mobile phlebotomists in the prospective study collected whole blood, serum and a nasopharyngeal or oropharyngeal swab from every participant. Over a roughly 2-month period, participants in the prospective study had the option of providing additional blood draws and questionnaires. Before DNA extraction, prospective study blood samples were shipped either frozen or at room temperature.

TCRbeta CDR3 regions were amplified from genomic DNA using the immunoSEQ Assay, a bias-controlled multiplex PCR. The published analysis was carried out like this. The number of nucleated cells in each sample was estimated by amplification of reference gene primers within the assay. To quantify the absolute abundance of each unique TCRbeta CDR3 rearrangement, sequence reads were collapsed and filtered. For each sample, productive Simpson clonality was calculated as the square root of Simpson's diversity index over productive rearrangements. Drawn from immuneACCESS, this table holds only the in-frame rearrangements with V and J called that TCRdb kept. Clones are partly lost; checked studies trace under half to an unresolved V gene and leave the rest unexplained. V, J and clone size derive from that table, while D and trimming were established from the DNA sequence. For this sample the table gives 250,000 to 350,000 clones, of which around 90% were detected only once. The ten most abundant clones make up 2.6% of the sample.

The chain is made from TRBV4-3 and TRBJ2-7, with TRBD2 matching 9 junction bases. Sample: PBMCs or T cells enriched from blood (not recorded which). The TCR comes from a man aged 55 to 70 who had recovered from COVID-19. The CDR3 region has the sequence CASSQDLGGGVHEQYF. The sequence in DNA is TGCGCCAGCAGCCAAGATCTCGGCGGGGGGGTCCACGAGCAGTACTTC.